The present T cell receptor (beta chain) was sequenced within a study of CD4+ T cells in melanoma. Regarding this clone: The antigen is not known.

V lost 7 bases to trimming and J lost 3 bases, with 18 bases between them. This CDR3 region has 15 residues. Germline V CDR1 and CDR2: MNHEY, SVGAGI. Whole-study results and caveats: CD8+ T cell, macrophage and B cell function reportedly correlated with neoantigen-specific CD4+ T cells. Neoantigen-specific CD4+ T cells in melanoma reportedly had diverse differentiation states.

The method was immunoSEQ multiplex PCR; TCRdb's version includes in-frame clones alone and lacks a portion of them. Of fewer than 15,000 clones in the sample, over 80% were seen once. The receptor was derived from a human donor with melanoma. The V and J genes are TRBV6-5 and TRBJ1-2, with D tentatively TRBD1 (6 bases). The sequencing sample was made of cells from a culture (not recorded whether cultured in vitro). The CDR3 coding sequence is TGTGCCAGCAAAGAAACCGGGACATACGACTATGGCTACACCTTC. As protein: CASKETGTYDYGYTF.